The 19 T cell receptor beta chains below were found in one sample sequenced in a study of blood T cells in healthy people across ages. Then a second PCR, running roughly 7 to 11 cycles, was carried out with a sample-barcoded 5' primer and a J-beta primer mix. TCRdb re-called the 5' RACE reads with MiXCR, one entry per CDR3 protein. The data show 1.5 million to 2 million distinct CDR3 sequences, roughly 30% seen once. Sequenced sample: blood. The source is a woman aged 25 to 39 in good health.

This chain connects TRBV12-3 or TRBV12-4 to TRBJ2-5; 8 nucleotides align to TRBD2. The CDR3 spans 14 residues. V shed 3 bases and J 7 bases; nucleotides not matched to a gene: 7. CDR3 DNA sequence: TGTGCCAGCAGTTTCTCGTACGGGGGGGCGACCCAGTACTTC. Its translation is CASSFSYGGATQYF.

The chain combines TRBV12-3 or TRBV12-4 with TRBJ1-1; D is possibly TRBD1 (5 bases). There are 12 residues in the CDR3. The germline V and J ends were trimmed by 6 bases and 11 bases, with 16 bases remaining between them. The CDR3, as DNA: TGTGCCAGCAGGTTGGACACCGGGATGGCTTTCTTT. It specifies CASRLDTGMAFF.

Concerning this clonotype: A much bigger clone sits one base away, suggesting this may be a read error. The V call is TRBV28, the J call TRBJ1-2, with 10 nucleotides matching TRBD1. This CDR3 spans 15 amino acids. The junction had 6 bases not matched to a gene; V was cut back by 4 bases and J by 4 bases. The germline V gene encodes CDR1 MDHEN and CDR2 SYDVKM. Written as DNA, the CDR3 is TGTGCCAGCAGTTATGGGACAGGGGAACGCTATGGCTACACCTTC. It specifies CASSYGTGERYGYTF.

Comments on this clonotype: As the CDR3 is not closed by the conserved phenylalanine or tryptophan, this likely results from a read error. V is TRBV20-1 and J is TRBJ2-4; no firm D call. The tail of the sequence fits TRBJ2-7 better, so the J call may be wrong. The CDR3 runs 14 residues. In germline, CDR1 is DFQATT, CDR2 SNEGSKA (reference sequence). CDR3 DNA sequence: TGCAGTGCTAGACGGTTCGAGGCGACCTACGAGCAGTACTGC. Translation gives CSARRFEATYEQYC.

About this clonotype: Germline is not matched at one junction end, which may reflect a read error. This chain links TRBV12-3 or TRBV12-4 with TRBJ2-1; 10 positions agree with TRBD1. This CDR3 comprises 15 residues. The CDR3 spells CASILRGDRGGKQFF. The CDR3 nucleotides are TGTGCCAGCATTTTAAGAGGGGACAGGGGAGGGAAGCAGTTCTTC.

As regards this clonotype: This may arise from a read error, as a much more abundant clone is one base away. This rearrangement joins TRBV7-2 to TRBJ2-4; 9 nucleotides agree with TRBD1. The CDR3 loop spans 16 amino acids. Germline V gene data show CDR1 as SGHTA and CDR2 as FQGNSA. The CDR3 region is CVSSFLGQGAKNIQYF. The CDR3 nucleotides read TGTGTCAGCAGCTTTTTAGGACAGGGGGCCAAAAACATTCAGTACTTC.

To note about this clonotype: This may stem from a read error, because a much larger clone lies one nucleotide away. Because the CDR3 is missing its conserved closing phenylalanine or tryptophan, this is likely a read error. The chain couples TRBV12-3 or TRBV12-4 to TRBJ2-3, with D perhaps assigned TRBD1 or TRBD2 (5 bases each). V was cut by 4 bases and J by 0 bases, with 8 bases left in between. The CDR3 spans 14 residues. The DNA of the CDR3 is TGTGCCAGCAGTTACCGGGACAGCACAGATACGCAGTATTCT. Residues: CASSYRDSTDTQYS.

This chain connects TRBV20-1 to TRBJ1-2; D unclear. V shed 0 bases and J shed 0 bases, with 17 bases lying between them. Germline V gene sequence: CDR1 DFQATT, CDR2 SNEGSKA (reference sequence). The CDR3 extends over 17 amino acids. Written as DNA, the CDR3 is TGCAGTGCTAGAGATTTTTTAGGAGGGAACGCTAACTATGGCTACACCTTC. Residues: CSARDFLGGNANYGYTF.

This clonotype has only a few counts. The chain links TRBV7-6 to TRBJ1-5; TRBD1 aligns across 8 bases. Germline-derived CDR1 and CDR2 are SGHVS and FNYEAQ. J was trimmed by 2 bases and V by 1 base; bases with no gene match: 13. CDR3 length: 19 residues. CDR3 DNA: TGTGCCAGCAGCTTAGAAAGTCACGAACCGGGACAGGGCAATCAGCCCCAGCATTTT. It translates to CASSLESHEPGQGNQPQHF. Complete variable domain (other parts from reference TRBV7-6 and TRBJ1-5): GAGVSQSPRYKVTKRGQDVALRCDPISGHVSLYWYRQALGQGPEFLTYFNYEAQQDKSGLPNDRFSAERPEGSISTLTIQRTEQRDSAMYRCASSLESHEPGQGNQPQHFGDGTRLSIL.

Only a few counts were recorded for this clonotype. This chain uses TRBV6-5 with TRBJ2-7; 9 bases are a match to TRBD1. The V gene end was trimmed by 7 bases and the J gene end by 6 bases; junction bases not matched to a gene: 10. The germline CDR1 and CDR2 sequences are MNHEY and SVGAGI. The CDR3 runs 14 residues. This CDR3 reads CASINPGQGFEQYF. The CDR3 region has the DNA TGTGCCAGCATCAACCCGGGACAGGGTTTCGAGCAGTACTTC.

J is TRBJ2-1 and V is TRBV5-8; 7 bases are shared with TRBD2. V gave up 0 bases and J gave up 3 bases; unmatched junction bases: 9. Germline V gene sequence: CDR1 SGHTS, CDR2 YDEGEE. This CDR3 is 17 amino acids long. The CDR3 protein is CASSLGGGPVRYNEQFF. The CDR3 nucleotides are TGTGCCAGCAGCTTGGGGGGGGGTCCGGTCCGCTACAATGAGCAGTTCTTC.

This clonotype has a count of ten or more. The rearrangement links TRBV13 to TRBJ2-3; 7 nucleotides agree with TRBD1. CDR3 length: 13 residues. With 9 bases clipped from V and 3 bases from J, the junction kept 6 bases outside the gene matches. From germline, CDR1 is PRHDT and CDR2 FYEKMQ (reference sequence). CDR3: CASTGTDTDTQYF. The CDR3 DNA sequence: TGTGCCAGTACCGGGACAGATACAGATACGCAGTATTTT.

The CDR3 loop reads CASSYGPGAYNEQFF. The DNA for the CDR3 is TGTGCCAGCAGTTACGGTCCAGGGGCCTACAATGAGCAGTTCTTC. The rearrangement joins TRBV6-5 to TRBJ2-1, with D maybe TRBD1 (6 bases). The CDR3 has 15 residues. CDR1 is MNHEY and CDR2 is SVGAGI in the germline V gene. Trimming removed 2 bases at V and 2 bases at J, with 10 bases between.

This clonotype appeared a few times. The DNA of the CDR3 is TGCGCCAGCAGCCAAGGGGGCCCGGGCACCGGGGAGCTGTTTTTT. It is translated as CASSQGGPGTGELFF. The V and J genes are TRBV5-1 and TRBJ2-2; 7 bases fit TRBD1. V was clipped by 4 bases and J by 4 bases; unmatched bases: 7. CDR1 is SGHRS, CDR2 YFSETQ, per germline. The length of the CDR3 is 15 residues.

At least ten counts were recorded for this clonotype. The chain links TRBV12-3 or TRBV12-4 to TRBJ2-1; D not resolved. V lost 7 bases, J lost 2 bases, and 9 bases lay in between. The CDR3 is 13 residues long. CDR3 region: CASKQVPYNEQFF. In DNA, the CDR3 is TGTGCCAGCAAGCAGGTCCCCTACAATGAGCAGTTCTTC.

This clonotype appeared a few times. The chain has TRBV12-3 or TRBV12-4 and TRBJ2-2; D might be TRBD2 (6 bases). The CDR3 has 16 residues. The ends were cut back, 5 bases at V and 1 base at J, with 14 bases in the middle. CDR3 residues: CASSRGSEGNTGELFF. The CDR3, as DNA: TGTGCCAGCAGTCGGGGGTCTGAAGGGAACACCGGGGAGCTGTTTTTT.

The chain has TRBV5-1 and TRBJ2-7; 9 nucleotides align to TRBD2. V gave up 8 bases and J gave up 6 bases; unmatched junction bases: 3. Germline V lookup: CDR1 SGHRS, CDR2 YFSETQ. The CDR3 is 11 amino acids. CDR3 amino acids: CASELAGEQYF. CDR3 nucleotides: TGCGCCAGTGAACTAGCGGGCGAGCAGTACTTC.

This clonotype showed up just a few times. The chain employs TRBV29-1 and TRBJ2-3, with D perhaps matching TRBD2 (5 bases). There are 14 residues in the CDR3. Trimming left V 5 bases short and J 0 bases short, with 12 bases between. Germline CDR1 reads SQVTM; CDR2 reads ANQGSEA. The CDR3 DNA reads TGCAGCGTTCTTTCAGGACTTAGCACAGATACGCAGTATTTT. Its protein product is CSVLSGLSTDTQYF.

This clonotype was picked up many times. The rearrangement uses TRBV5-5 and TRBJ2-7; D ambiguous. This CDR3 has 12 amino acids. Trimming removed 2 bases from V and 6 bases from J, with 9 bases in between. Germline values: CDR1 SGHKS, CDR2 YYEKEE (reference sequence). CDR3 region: CASSLGYFEQYF. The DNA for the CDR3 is TGTGCCAGCAGCTTAGGGTACTTCGAGCAGTACTTC. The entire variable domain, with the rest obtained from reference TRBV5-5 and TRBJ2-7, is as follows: DAGVTQSPTHLIKTRGQQVTLRCSPISGHKSVSWYQQVLGQGPQFIFQYYEKEERGRGNFPDRFSARQFPNYSSELNVNALLLGDSALYLCASSLGYFEQYFGPGTRLTVT.